This T cell receptor (beta chain) was documented in a study of glioma-infiltrating T cells (TCRdb year 2016). As for the study more broadly: Sequencing of TCR alpha- and beta-chain repertoires was performed on glioma tissue, on non-neoplastic brain tissue, and on matched peripheral blood mononuclear cells. The paired cohort comprised three low-grade glioma patients, 8 or 9 primary glioblastoma patients and three non-glioma patients contributing non-neoplastic brain tissue. To gauge divergence between tissue and blood T-cell populations, every tissue-infiltrating repertoire was compared against the peripheral blood repertoire from the same patient.

The iRepertoire nested amplicon-rescue multiplex PCR (arm-PCR) platform was used to amplify TCR alpha and beta CDR3 regions from RNA. For one-step reverse transcription and amplification, roughly 90-450 ng of tissue mRNA or PBMC total RNA was used as input. Following bead purification, Illumina adapters were added by a secondary multiplex PCR, and the libraries were gel-purified between 200 and 400 bp. Demultiplexing relied on internal 6-nucleotide barcodes carried by the libraries. Sequencing of libraries was performed on an Illumina MiSeq with 2x220 or 2x250 nucleotide paired-end reads. The authors' analysis ran thus. Paired reads were merged using FLASH 1.2.11 and aligned with BWA-MEM to the GRCh37 human genome, and TRA and TRB reads were then extracted. An IMGT-derived reference of cassette sequences and CDR3 motifs, with pseudogenes included, was used for V and J assignment. Reads were translated in three frames, and productive CDR3s were defined by a C…FGXG motif without stop codons. Unique combinations of V-J cassette pair and CDR3 amino acid sequence were defined as clonotypes. Filtering of reads was based on Hamming distance, with the threshold set by the sequence error rate of each sample in mapped regions. TCRdb ran its own pipeline on the public reads, namely fastp trimming at Q25 and MiXCR clone calling, and kept in-frame beta chains. Duplicate CDR3 protein sequences are folded into a single record with the most common DNA and genes. These V and J calls derive from TCRdb rather than the authors' analysis. The sample records around 190,000 distinct CDR3 sequences, over 30% of which are singletons. Roughly 21% of the sample lies in the top ten.

With regard to this clonotype: The target of this receptor is not known. No clone much larger than this one lies a single base away; base qualities are absent.

Broader findings and caveats from the paper: Group comparisons rested on small numbers: three non-neoplastic, three low-grade glioma and eight glioblastoma patients. Very few CDR3 sequences were shared between tissue and blood, attributed to high CDR3 diversity and limited sampling. In non-neoplastic patients, VJ-independent divergence between tissue and blood fell below expectation, whereas in all gliomas, and especially in low-grade gliomas, the divergence rose above expectation.

The CDR3 sequence holds 15 residues, the cysteine and phenylalanine included. Just the 45-base CDR3 DNA is kept, in frame starting at base 1. Trimmed from V: 5 bases; trimmed from J: 4 bases; junction bases lacking a gene match: 7. The germline V gene (reference sequence) supplies CDR1 LGHDT and CDR2 YNNKEL. Recombination connected TRBV3-1 to TRBJ1-3; TRBD1 lines up with 8 middle nucleotides. This receptor was identified in a human donor with low-grade glioma or glioblastoma, undergoing nonglioma brain surgery, or in good health (not recorded which). The sample taken for sequencing was glioma tissue, nonneoplastic brain tissue, or PBMCs (not recorded which). The CDR3 loop reads CASSWDGTGGNTIYF. The nucleotide sequence reads as follows: TGTGCCAGCAGCTGGGATGGGACAGGCGGAAACACCATATATTTT. The entire variable domain, with the stretches around the CDR3 drawn from the reference TRBV3-1 and TRBJ1-3 proteins, is DTAVSQTPKYLVTQMGNDKSIKCEQNLGHDTMYWYKQDSKKFLKIMFSYNNKELIINETVPNRFSPKSPDKAHLNLHINSLELGDSAVYFCASSWDGTGGNTIYFGEGSWLTVV.